Shown below are 19 T cell receptor beta chains from a single sample sequenced in a study of cytomegalovirus exposure and HLA in healthy donors. Clones were sequenced by immunoSEQ multiplex PCR, and TCRdb holds only the in-frame ones, with some missing. The sample has about 130,000 clones; 85% to 90% are singletons. The sample taken for sequencing was PBMCs. The receptors here all came from a woman aged 25 to 45 in good health and CMV-seropositive.

V usage is TRBV5-6 and J usage is TRBJ2-1; D not certain. The germline V and J ends were trimmed by 2 bases and 10 bases, with 13 bases remaining between them. The length of the CDR3 is 13 residues. Germline CDR1 and CDR2: SGHDT and YYEEEE. The CDR3 loop is CASSFGQNQEQFF. The CDR3 DNA sequence: TGTGCCAGCAGCTTTGGGCAGAACCAAGAGCAGTTCTTC.

The chain links TRBV6-1 to TRBJ2-1; 9 nucleotides align to TRBD1. The CDR3 runs 15 residues. Germline values: CDR1 MNHNS, CDR2 SASEGT. V dropped 6 bases and J dropped 6; count of bases not matched to a gene: 9. The CDR3 DNA is TGTGCCAGCAGCCCCCCGGCGGGACAGGGCAATGAGCAGTTCTTC. Its translation: CASSPPAGQGNEQFF.

The genes are TRBV6-1 and TRBJ2-7; TRBD1 aligns across 8 bases. The length of the CDR3 is 15 residues. Germline assignment: CDR1 MNHNS and CDR2 SASEGT. V gave up 2 bases and J gave up 0 bases; unmatched junction bases: 3. Here the CDR3 reads CASSELGTGSYEQYF. For the CDR3, the DNA is TGTGCCAGCAGTGAATTGGGGACAGGCTCCTACGAGCAGTACTTC.

The CDR3 bases are TGTGCCAGCGCGCGACTAGCGGTCTACAATGAGCAGTTCTTC. Translated: CASARLAVYNEQFF. The chain employs TRBV2 and TRBJ2-1; 9 nucleotides align to TRBD2. Germline-derived CDR1 and CDR2 are SNHLY and FYNNEI. The CDR3 length is 14 residues. Trimming cost V 8 bases and J 3 bases; bases outside gene matches: 5.

The rearrangement uses TRBV7-2 and TRBJ1-4, with D perhaps TRBD1 (5 bases). Trimming removed 3 bases from V and 2 bases from J, with 7 bases in between. Germline CDR1 is SGHTA and CDR2 is FQGNSA. This CDR3 has 14 amino acids. The CDR3 DNA follows: TGTGCCAGCAGCTTTAGGGGCACTAATGAAAAACTGTTTTTT. It yields the protein CASSFRGTNEKLFF.

The V and J genes are TRBV7-2 and TRBJ2-5; the D is unclear. V lost 5 bases, J lost 3 bases, and 10 bases lay in between. Germline loops: CDR1 SGHTA, CDR2 FQGNSA. This CDR3 is built from 13 residues. The CDR3 nucleotides are TGTGCCAGCAGCCCCAGGCAGAAAGAGACCCAGTACTTC. Its translation: CASSPRQKETQYF.

V usage is TRBV5-1 and J usage is TRBJ2-7; D perhaps matches TRBD1 (6 bases). Germline CDR1 SGHRS, CDR2 YFSETQ. The CDR3 runs to 15 residues. V was trimmed by 3 bases and J by 2 bases, leaving 15 bases between them. The CDR3 DNA is TGCGCCAGCAGCTCCGCCGGGACAAAAGCCTACGAGCAGTACTTC. It translates to CASSSAGTKAYEQYF.

The CDR3 region has the DNA TGTGCCAGCAGCCTCAACAGGGGACTGGAGACCCAGTACTTC. Residues: CASSLNRGLETQYF. The chain couples TRBV7-2 to TRBJ2-5; D might be TRBD1 (7 bases). Trimming pared 5 bases from V and 5 bases from J, leaving 15 bases between. The germline gives CDR1 SGHTA, CDR2 FQGNSA. The CDR3 is made up of 14 amino acids.

The rearrangement links TRBV4-1 to TRBJ1-2; TRBD1 is a possible D gene (6 bases). Germline assignment: CDR1 MGHRA and CDR2 YSYEKL. Trimming left V 3 bases short and J 3 bases short, with 14 bases between. This CDR3 comprises 15 residues. The CDR3 is CASSQIYRADYGYTF. CDR3 nucleotide sequence: TGCGCCAGCAGCCAGATATACAGGGCGGACTATGGCTACACCTTC.

V gene TRBV28 combines with J gene TRBJ1-2, with D unclear. Looked up from germline, CDR1 is MDHEN and CDR2 is SYDVKM. The CDR3 runs 12 residues. Trimming pared 3 bases from V and 8 bases from J, leaving 10 bases between. CDR3 protein: CASSFTPGGYTF. CDR3 nucleotide sequence: TGTGCCAGCAGTTTCACCCCGGGAGGCTACACCTTC.

J is TRBJ2-7 and V is TRBV4-1, with D possibly TRBD2 on 5 matching bases. In germline, CDR1 is MGHRA, CDR2 YSYEKL. V lost 4 bases, J lost 2 bases, and 18 bases lay in between. This CDR3 comprises 16 residues. The CDR3 nucleotides are TGCGCCAGCAGCCCGCGGATAATACTAGGCGCCTACGAGCAGTACTTC. Protein sequence: CASSPRIILGAYEQYF.

The chain has TRBV29-1 and TRBJ1-2; the D gene is possibly TRBD1 (5 bases). The V gene's germline CDR1 is SQVTM and CDR2 ANQGSEA. CDR3 length: 13 amino acids. V was trimmed by 4 bases and J by 5 bases, leaving 14 bases between them. CDR3 in amino acids: CSVVGGAEYGYTF. The CDR3 nucleotides are TGCAGCGTTGTGGGTGGGGCGGAGTATGGCTACACCTTC.

The chain is built from TRBV4-1 and TRBJ2-5, with a possible D match to TRBD2 (5 bases). The CDR3 is 17 residues long. Germline V lookup: CDR1 MGHRA, CDR2 YSYEKL. The V and J ends lost 0 bases and 5 bases respectively, with 19 bases between them. Here the CDR3 DNA reads TGCGCCAGCAGCCAAGATGTTAGATTACTTAGAGGGGAGACCCAGTACTTC. Encoded protein: CASSQDVRLLRGETQYF.

The chain combines TRBV7-9 with TRBJ1-6; 7 bases fit TRBD1. The CDR3 loop spans 16 amino acids. Looked up from germline, CDR1 is SEHNR and CDR2 is FQNEAQ (reference sequence). The ends lost 4 bases at V and 2 bases at J; junction bases unmatched: 5. The CDR3 loop reads CASSSTGTAYNSPLHF. The CDR3 DNA sequence: TGTGCCAGCAGCTCAACCGGGACAGCCTATAATTCACCCCTCCACTTT.

The chain carries TRBV14 and TRBJ2-5, with D possibly TRBD2 on 5 matching bases. The CDR3 runs to 12 residues. Germline values: CDR1 SGHDN, CDR2 FVKESK. Trimming pared 6 bases from V and 5 bases from J, leaving 10 bases between. CDR3 residues: CASSRRGETQYF. CDR3 nucleotides: TGTGCCAGCAGTCGCCGAGGGGAGACCCAGTACTTC. Looking up the rest from reference TRBV14 and TRBJ2-5 gives the full variable domain: EAGVTQFPSHSVIEKGQTVTLRCDPISGHDNLYWYRRVMGKEIKFLLHFVKESKQDESGMPNNRFLAERTGGTYSTLKVQPAELEDSGVYFCASSRRGETQYFGPGTRLLVL.

The sample holds one count of this clone. One end of the junction fails to match germline, which may point to a read error. The chain combines TRBV29-1 with TRBJ2-1, with a possible D match to TRBD2 (6 bases). The germline V gene encodes CDR1 SQVTM and CDR2 ANQGSEA. This CDR3 is 14 amino acids long. The CDR3 loop reads CSPYGTFSAAEEFF. Written as DNA, the CDR3 is TGCAGCCCTTATGGGACTTTCAGTGCGGCTGAGGAGTTCTTC.

J is TRBJ2-7 and V is TRBV4-1; 7 bases agree with TRBD1. The V and J ends lost 4 bases and 7 bases, in that order; junction bases with no gene match: 10. CDR1 and CDR2 from the germline V gene are MGHRA and YSYEKL. This CDR3 spans 14 amino acids. CDR3 in DNA: TGCGCCAGCAGCCCCATACTTCAGACAGGGGAGCAGTACTTC. Translated: CASSPILQTGEQYF.

This chain uses TRBV7-6 with TRBJ2-1; 7 bases are a match to TRBD2. Germline loops: CDR1 SGHVS, CDR2 FNYEAQ. Unmatched junction bases numbered 5, after V lost 0 bases and J lost 12 bases. This CDR3 contains 13 residues. The CDR3 nucleotides are TGTGCCAGCAGCTTAGCGGGAGGGTTGGCGCAGTTCTTC. It yields the protein CASSLAGGLAQFF.

The CDR3 coding sequence is TGTGCCAGCAGCCCGGCAGGGACTAGCGGGAGAATCGATGAGCAGTTCTTC. Translating it yields CASSPAGTSGRIDEQFF. The chain links TRBV5-6 to TRBJ2-1, with 14 bases fitting TRBD2. The CDR3 extends over 17 amino acids. V trimming: 4 bases; J trimming: 8 bases; junction bases outside the gene matches: 11. The V gene's germline CDR1 is SGHDT and CDR2 YYEEEE.